A selection of T cell receptor beta chains follows, all from one sample in a study of T-cell reconstitution after alpha-beta-depleted transplantation in children. MiXCR was run by TCRdb on the PCR reads, yielding one entry per CDR3 protein. The sample carries approximately 520,000 distinct CDR3 sequences, about 33% recorded once. The input for sequencing was PBMCs from the stem cell graft donor, taken from the stem cell graft. The receptors shown here come from a human donor who donated a stem cell graft to a child with aplastic anemia. Each CDR3 is given with its conserved first and last residue. Some rows have no size entry. The others give once, few or many, or a class for an expanded clone.

TRBV7-9 | few | CASSPTDEQFF
TRBV20-1 | - | CSAMSLAGGLGTHTDTQYF
TRBV5-6 | - | CASTYNILRTGNYGYTF
TRBV9 | - | CASSVTDRVTKNAEAFF
TRBV6-5 | few | CASSYPGQKNSNQPQHF
TRBV7-8 | - | CASSLGPWHTEAFF
TRBV5-6 | - | CASSATSGRGDTGELFF
TRBV20-1 | - | CSARDYGRGRQETQYF
TRBV7-2 | many | CASTQIGASTDTQYF
TRBV7-9 | - | CASSHSSGRAYEQYF
TRBV6-2/TRBV6-3 | few | CASSFARGDTQYF
TRBV29-1 | - | CSVDSLSYNEQFF
TRBV7-8 | few | CASSAPRTGNTEAFF
TRBV12-3/TRBV12-4 | - | CASITGQGYSPLHF
TRBV29-1 | - | CSVETTGGSNIQYF
TRBV19 | - | CASSIGGYSNQPQHF
TRBV30 | - | CAWSVTSGKLSSGELFF
TRBV20-1 | - | CSARDPAGVPREQFF
TRBV29-1 | few | CSAWGTEAFF
TRBV5-1 | - | CASSRGSTAANTEAFF
TRBV7-2 | - | CASILTGGTGELFF
TRBV18 | - | CASSPTMGNTEAFF